This T cell receptor beta chain originates from a study of OX40 agonist ivuxolimab in advanced cancers. Overall study context: Partial responses were seen in three patients, one with hepatocellular carcinoma and two with cutaneous melanoma.

Trimming took off 3 bases at V and 16 bases at J, with 16 bases between the two ends. Germline CDR1 reads MRHNA; CDR2 reads SNTAGT. There are 12 residues in the CDR3. Data came from immunoSEQ multiplex PCR; TCRdb stores just in-frame clones and leaves some out. The repertoire holds over 35,000 clones, with approximately 85% as singletons. About this clone: As yet, its antigen is unknown.

Study results and caveats: It was not determined which antigens were specifically recognized by the peripheral T cells that had undergone clonal expansion.

The sample consisted of CD4+ or CD8+ T cells sorted from blood, taken in a trial of the OX40 agonist ivuxolimab. This clonotype was obtained from an adult with an advanced solid tumor such as melanoma, head and neck, liver or kidney cancer. This chain connects TRBV6-4 to TRBJ1-5, with D hard to call. The CDR3 region is CASSDSIGTIHF. The CDR3 DNA reads as TGTGCCAGCAGTGATAGTATTGGTACGATTCATTTT.